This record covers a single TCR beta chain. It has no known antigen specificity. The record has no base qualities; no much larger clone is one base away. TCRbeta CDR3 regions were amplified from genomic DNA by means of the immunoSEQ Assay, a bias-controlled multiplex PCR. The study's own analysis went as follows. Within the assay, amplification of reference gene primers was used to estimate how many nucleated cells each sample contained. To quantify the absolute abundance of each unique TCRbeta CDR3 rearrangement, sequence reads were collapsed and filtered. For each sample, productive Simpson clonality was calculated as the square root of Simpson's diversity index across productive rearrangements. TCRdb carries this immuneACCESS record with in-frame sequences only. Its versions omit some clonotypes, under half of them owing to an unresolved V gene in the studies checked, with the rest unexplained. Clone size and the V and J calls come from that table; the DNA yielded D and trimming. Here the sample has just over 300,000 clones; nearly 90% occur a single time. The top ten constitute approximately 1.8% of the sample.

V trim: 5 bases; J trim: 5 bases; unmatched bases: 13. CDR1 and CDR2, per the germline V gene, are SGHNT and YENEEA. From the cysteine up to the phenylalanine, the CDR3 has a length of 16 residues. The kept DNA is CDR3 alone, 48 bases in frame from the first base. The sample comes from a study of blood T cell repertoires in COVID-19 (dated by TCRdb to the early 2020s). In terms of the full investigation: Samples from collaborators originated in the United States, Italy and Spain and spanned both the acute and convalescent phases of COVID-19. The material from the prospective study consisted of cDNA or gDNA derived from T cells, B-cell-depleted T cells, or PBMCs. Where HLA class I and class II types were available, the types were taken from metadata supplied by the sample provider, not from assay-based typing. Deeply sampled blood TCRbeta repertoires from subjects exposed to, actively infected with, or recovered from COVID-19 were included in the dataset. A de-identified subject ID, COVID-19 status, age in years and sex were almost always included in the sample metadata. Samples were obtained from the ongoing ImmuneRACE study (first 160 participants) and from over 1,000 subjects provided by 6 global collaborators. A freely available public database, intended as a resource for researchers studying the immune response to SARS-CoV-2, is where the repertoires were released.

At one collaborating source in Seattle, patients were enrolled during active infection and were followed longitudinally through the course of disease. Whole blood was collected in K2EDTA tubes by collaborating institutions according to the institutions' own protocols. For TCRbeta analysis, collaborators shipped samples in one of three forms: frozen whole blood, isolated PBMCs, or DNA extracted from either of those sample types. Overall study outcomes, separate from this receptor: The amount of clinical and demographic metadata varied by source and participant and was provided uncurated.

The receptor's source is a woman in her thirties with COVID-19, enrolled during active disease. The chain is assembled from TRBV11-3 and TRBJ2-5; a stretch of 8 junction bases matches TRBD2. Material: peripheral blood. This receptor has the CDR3 CASSPRGGSSRETQYF. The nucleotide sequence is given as TGTGCCAGCAGCCCACGGGGGGGGAGTAGTAGGGAGACCCAGTACTTC.